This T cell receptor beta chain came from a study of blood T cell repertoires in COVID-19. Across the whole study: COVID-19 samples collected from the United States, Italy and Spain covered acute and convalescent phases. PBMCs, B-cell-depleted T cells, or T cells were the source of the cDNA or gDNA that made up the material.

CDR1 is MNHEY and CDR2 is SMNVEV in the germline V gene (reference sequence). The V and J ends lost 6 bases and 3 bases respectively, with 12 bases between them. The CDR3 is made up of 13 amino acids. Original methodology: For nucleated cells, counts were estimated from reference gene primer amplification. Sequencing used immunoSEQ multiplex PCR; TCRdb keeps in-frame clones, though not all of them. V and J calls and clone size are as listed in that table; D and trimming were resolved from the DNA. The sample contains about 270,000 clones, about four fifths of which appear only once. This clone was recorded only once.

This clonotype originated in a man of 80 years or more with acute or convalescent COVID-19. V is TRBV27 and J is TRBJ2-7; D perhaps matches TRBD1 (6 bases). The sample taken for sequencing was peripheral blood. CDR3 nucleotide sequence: TGTGCCAGCAGATCGACAGGAATCTACGAGCAGTACTTC. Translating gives CASRSTGIYEQYF.